The T cell receptor (beta chain) described here comes from a study of response to subunit inactivated influenza vaccine. V lost 1 base, J lost 5 bases, and 8 bases lay in between. CDR3 length equals 14 residues. Each CDR3 protein is one row after TCRdb ran MiXCR on the RT-PCR reads. The sample lists over 800,000 distinct CDR3 sequences, 21% occurring once. The receptor was isolated from a man over 45 who received an inactivated influenza vaccine. V is TRBV12-3 or TRBV12-4 and J is TRBJ2-2; D is possibly TRBD1 (6 bases). The sample was PBMCs from blood, taken 5 days after vaccination. CDR3 residues: CASSLVDRTGELFF. The CDR3 DNA is TGTGCCAGCAGTTTAGTTGACAGGACCGGGGAGCTGTTTTTT.